The 17 T cell receptor beta chains given below trace back to one sample, sequenced in a study of cytomegalovirus exposure and HLA in healthy donors. In the PCR, 60 Vbeta and 13 Jbeta primers were used. Assay: immunoSEQ multiplex PCR; the TCRdb copy retains only in-frame clones and omits some. The repertoire holds under 150,000 clones, 82% seen once, with less than 3% in the top ten. Source material: PBMCs. The source is a male donor in good health and CMV-seronegative.

The chain combines TRBV25-1 with TRBJ2-3, with TRBD2 identical over 8 bases. Germline values: CDR1 MGHDK, CDR2 SYGVNS. V lost 2 bases and J lost 2; bases outside the gene matches: 6. This CDR3 is built from 16 residues. The CDR3 reads CASSELASGYTDTQYF. The CDR3 DNA is TGTGCCAGCAGTGAACTCGCTAGCGGGTACACAGATACGCAGTATTTT. Looking up the rest from reference TRBV25-1 and TRBJ2-3 gives the full variable domain: EADIYQTPRYLVIGTGKKITLECSQTMGHDKMYWYQQDPGMELHLIHYSYGVNSTEKGDLSSESTVSRIRTEHFPLTLESARPSHTSQYLCASSELASGYTDTQYFGPGTRLTVL.

The rearrangement links TRBV5-1 to TRBJ2-5; 9 bases are shared with TRBD1. The V segment lost 0 bases and the J segment 2 bases; nucleotides outside the gene matches: 5. This CDR3 is built from 16 residues. The germline CDR1 and CDR2 sequences are SGHRS and YFSETQ. The CDR3 bases are TGCGCCAGCAGCTTGGGGGACAGGGTCGGTCAAGAGACCCAGTACTTC. Its translation is CASSLGDRVGQETQYF.

The rearrangement joins TRBV18 to TRBJ2-2; 8 nucleotides match TRBD1. The CDR3 spans 15 residues. Per the germline V gene, CDR1 is KGHSH and CDR2 is LQKENI. With V trimmed by 8 bases and J by 3 bases, 8 bases remained unmatched. DNA for the CDR3: TGTGCCAGCGAATCCGGGACAGGATACACCGGGGAGCTGTTTTTT. It translates to CASESGTGYTGELFF.

The CDR3 region has the DNA TGTGCCAGCACCACTGACCCGACTAGCGGGGAATACAATGAGCAGTTCTTC. It specifies CASTTDPTSGEYNEQFF. The gene calls are TRBV5-4 and TRBJ2-1, with TRBD2 identical over 11 bases. V shed 6 bases, J shed 4 bases, and the junction held 12 bases outside the gene matches. The CDR3 is 17 residues long. The germline CDR1 and CDR2 sequences are SGHNT and YYREEE (reference sequence).

V and J are TRBV30 and TRBJ2-3; maybe TRBD2 (5 bases). Germline V lookup: CDR1 GTSNPN, CDR2 SVGIG (reference sequence). V was shortened by 3 bases and J by 4 bases, with 11 bases between the two germline ends. The CDR3 consists of 13 residues. CDR3 nucleotide sequence: TGTGCCTGGAGCCCCGGAGCGGCAGATACGCAGTATTTT. Translated, it gives CAWSPGAADTQYF.

CDR3 region: CASNSGSFTGELFF. CDR3 bases: TGTGCCAGCAATAGCGGGAGTTTTACCGGGGAGCTGTTTTTT. The V call is TRBV9, the J call TRBJ2-2; 9 bases fit TRBD2. J gave up 5 bases and V 6 bases, and 5 bases lay outside the gene matches. Germline V gives CDR1 SGDLS, CDR2 YYNGEE. There are 14 residues in the CDR3. Full variable domain (remainder filled in from reference TRBV9 and TRBJ2-2): DSGVTQTPKHLITATGQRVTLRCSPRSGDLSVYWYQQSLDQGLQFLIQYYNGEERAKGNILERFSAQQFPDLHSELNLSSLELGDSALYFCASNSGSFTGELFFGEGSRLTVL.

The gene calls are TRBV6-6 and TRBJ2-5; possibly TRBD1 for D (6 bases). The end of the DNA aligns better with TRBJ2-7, so the J call may be wrong. This CDR3 spans 13 amino acids. CDR1 is MNHNY, CDR2 SVGAGI, per germline (reference sequence). CDR3 region: CASTGDGSYEQYF. In DNA form, the CDR3 reads TGTGCCAGCACAGGGGACGGTTCCTACGAGCAGTACTTC.

The chain employs TRBV9 and TRBJ1-1; the D is unclear. V lost 0 bases and J 0 bases, leaving 9 bases between the germline ends. Per germline, CDR1 SGDLS and CDR2 YYNGEE. The CDR3 runs 15 residues. CDR3 loop: CASSVAPGVNTEAFF. CDR3 sequence (DNA): TGTGCCAGCAGCGTAGCCCCAGGCGTGAACACTGAAGCTTTCTTT.

A few counts support this clone. The genes are TRBV27 and TRBJ2-7; TRBD2 matches 8 bases. This CDR3 comprises 15 residues. Losses at the gene ends were 5 bases for V and 4 bases for J; bases not matched to a gene: 10. Germline lookup yields CDR1 MNHEY and CDR2 SMNVEV (reference sequence). The CDR3 protein is CASSPSGGSRYEQYF. CDR3 DNA: TGTGCCAGCAGTCCCTCGGGGGGGAGTAGATACGAGCAGTACTTC.

V usage is TRBV6-1 and J usage is TRBJ2-7; 11 bases match TRBD2. The CDR3 totals 16 residues. J was trimmed by 2 bases and V by 4 bases; bases with no gene match: 7. Germline values: CDR1 MNHNS, CDR2 SASEGT. The DNA of the CDR3 is TGTGCCAGCAGTGGGGGGCTAGCGGGAGGTCCCTACGAGCAGTACTTC. Translating gives CASSGGLAGGPYEQYF.

The V and J genes are TRBV9 and TRBJ2-1; 7 bases are shared with TRBD2. V was clipped by 0 bases and J by 4 bases; unmatched bases: 13. This CDR3 spans 18 amino acids. Germline V CDR1 and CDR2: SGDLS, YYNGEE. The CDR3 region has the DNA TGTGCCAGCAGCGTAGAGGAGTCAGCGGGAATCGTTTACAATGAGCAGTTCTTC. Translated, it gives CASSVEESAGIVYNEQFF.

This chain links TRBV4-3 with TRBJ1-4; unclear D gene. V shed 0 bases and J shed 4 bases, with 15 bases lying between them. Germline values: CDR1 LGHNA, CDR2 YSLEER. The CDR3 is 17 residues long. The CDR3 here is CASSQDEFGGVNEKLFF. DNA for the CDR3: TGCGCCAGCAGCCAAGATGAATTTGGAGGCGTTAATGAAAAACTGTTTTTT.

DNA of the CDR3: TGTGCCAGCAGCCTTACTACTGAACCAAAGTTCTTC. Encoded protein: CASSLTTEPKFF. J is TRBJ2-1 and V is TRBV7-6; D is ambiguous. Germline loops: CDR1 SGHVS, CDR2 FNYEAQ. The CDR3 has 12 amino acids. V dropped 5 bases and J dropped 14 bases, with 16 bases sitting between them.

This clone appeared a single time. The CDR3 here is CASSTQEEGYTF. The CDR3, as DNA: TGTGCCAGCAGCACCCAAGAGGAGGGCTACACCTTC. The chain couples TRBV7-9 to TRBJ1-2; D uncertain. V was cut by 5 bases and J by 8 bases, with 12 bases left in between. CDR1 and CDR2 (germline): SEHNR, FQNEAQ (reference sequence). The CDR3 extends over 12 amino acids. Full variable domain (remainder filled in from reference TRBV7-9 and TRBJ1-2): DTGVSQNPRHKITKRGQNVTFRCDPISEHNRLYWYRQTLGQGPEFLTYFQNEAQLEKSRLLSDRFSAERPKGSFSTLEIQRTEQGDSAMYLCASSTQEEGYTFGSGTRLTVV.

This clone was picked up a small number of times. Other DNA sequences in this specimen translate into the identical CDR3. The gene calls are TRBV14 and TRBJ1-1; D ambiguous. Germline CDR1 is SGHDN and CDR2 is FVKESK. This CDR3 is built from 13 residues. V gave up 0 bases and J gave up 4 bases, with 6 bases separating them. CDR3 coding DNA: TGTGCCAGCAGCCAAGATCTCAGCACTGAAGCTTTCTTT. This gives the protein CASSQDLSTEAFF.

CDR3 coding DNA: TGTGCCAGCAGAGATTCCGGGACAGGAACCGGGGAGCTGTTTTTT. Its protein is CASRDSGTGTGELFF. The gene calls are TRBV7-2 and TRBJ2-2; 8 bases match TRBD1. Germline V lookup: CDR1 SGHTA, CDR2 FQGNSA. Unmatched junction bases numbered 8, after V lost 6 bases and J lost 5 bases. The CDR3 covers 15 residues.

The rearrangement links TRBV9 to TRBJ2-6; a weak D match, TRBD1 (6 bases). Germline V gene lookup returns CDR1 SGDLS and CDR2 YYNGEE. Trimming left V 5 bases short and J 0 bases short, with 15 bases between. This CDR3 comprises 17 residues. CDR3 protein: CASRGRQGSSGANVLTF. CDR3 in DNA: TGTGCCAGCAGGGGCCGGCAGGGGTCCTCTGGGGCCAACGTCCTGACTTTC.